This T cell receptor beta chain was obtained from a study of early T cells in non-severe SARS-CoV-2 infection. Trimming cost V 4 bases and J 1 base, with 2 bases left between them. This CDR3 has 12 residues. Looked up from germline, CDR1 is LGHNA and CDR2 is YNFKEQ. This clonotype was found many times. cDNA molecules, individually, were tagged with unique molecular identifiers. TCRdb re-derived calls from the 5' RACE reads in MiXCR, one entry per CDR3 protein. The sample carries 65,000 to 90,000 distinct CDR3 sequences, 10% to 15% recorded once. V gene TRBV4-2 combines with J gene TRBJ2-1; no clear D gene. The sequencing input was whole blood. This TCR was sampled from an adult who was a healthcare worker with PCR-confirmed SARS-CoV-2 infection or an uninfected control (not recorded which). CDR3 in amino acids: CASSLSYNEQFF. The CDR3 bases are TGTGCCAGCAGCCTTTCCTACAATGAGCAGTTCTTC.